This T cell receptor beta chain was retrieved from a study of blood T cell repertoires in COVID-19 (dated by TCRdb to the early 2020s). General notes on the study: Samples covering the acute and convalescent phases of COVID-19 were provided by collaborators in the United States, Italy and Spain. Where available, HLA class I and class II types were obtained from metadata supplied by the sample provider rather than from assay-based typing. The prospective study material was composed of cDNA or gDNA derived from T cells, B-cell-depleted T cells, or PBMCs. The repertoires were released in a freely available public database intended as a resource for research on the immune response to SARS-CoV-2. The samples were drawn from the first 160 participants of the ongoing ImmuneRACE study and from under 1,500 subjects provided by 6 global collaborators. Deeply sampled blood TCRbeta repertoires from subjects exposed to, actively infected with, or recovered from COVID-19 were included in the dataset. A de-identified subject ID, COVID-19 status, age in years and sex were almost always included in the sample metadata. General conclusions and limits of the study: The quantity of clinical and demographic metadata differed by source and by participant and was supplied without curation.

Collaborating institutions collected whole blood in K2EDTA tubes following their own protocols. For TCRbeta analysis, collaborators shipped samples in one of three forms: frozen whole blood, isolated PBMCs, or DNA extracted from either of those sample types. For this clone: The clone's antigen remains unknown. Within one base of it there is no much larger clone, and no base qualities were kept.

Trimming removed 3 bases from V and 4 bases from J; the gene matches leave 5 bases unexplained. In the germline V gene, CDR1 corresponds to SGDLS and CDR2 to YYNGEE. The CDR3 measures 15 amino acids from cysteine to phenylalanine. The CDR3 DNA has 45 bases and is translated from base 1. TCRbeta CDR3 regions were amplified from genomic DNA using the immunoSEQ Assay, a bias-controlled multiplex PCR. The study's own analysis went as follows. Within the assay, amplification of reference gene primers was used to estimate how many nucleated cells each sample contained. To quantify the absolute abundance of each unique TCRbeta CDR3 rearrangement, sequence reads were collapsed and filtered. For each sample, productive Simpson clonality was calculated by taking the square root of Simpson's diversity index across productive rearrangements. TCRdb's version of the immuneACCESS table is confined to in-frame rearrangements and falls short of the full clone set. An unresolved V gene accounts for under half of the shortfall where checked; the remainder is of unknown origin. D and trimming were read from the DNA, whereas the V and J calls and clone size are those reported in that table. The sample has 85,000 to 95,000 clones on record, over 75% of them singletons. Roughly 7.3% of the sample is held by the ten biggest clonotypes.

Material for sequencing was peripheral blood. This sequence uses TRBV9 and TRBJ2-2, and 8 junction bases match TRBD1. This TCR was sampled from a man in his 70s with acute or convalescent COVID-19. CDR3 protein: CASSGGQGLTGELFF. The DNA reads TGTGCCAGCAGCGGTGGACAGGGCCTCACCGGGGAGCTGTTTTTT.